This TCR beta chain originates from a study of T cells expressing NK-cell markers. Study-wide context: Eight donors were sequenced, of whom seven were HCMV-seropositive, while the remaining one was HCMV-seronegative.

As for this clonotype: The antigen remains unidentified.

CDR3 size: 14 residues. Germline CDR1 and CDR2: DFQATT and SNEGSKA (reference sequence). Regarding the study as a whole: The dominant NKG2C+ clonotypes represented roughly 1.0-7.5% of CD8+ T cells in several donors.

5'RACE template switching built TCR beta cDNA with unique molecular identifiers. TCRdb reprocessed the 5' RACE reads and keeps a single row for each CDR3 protein, giving no DNA. The sample data list 200,000 to 300,000 distinct CDR3 sequences. This clonotype was sampled from a man between 18 and 35 years old in good health. The V call is TRBV20-1, the J call TRBJ2-3; there is no DNA to check the TCRdb D call of TRBD1. Sequenced input: blood T cells: a sorted CD56 or NKG2C T cell subset, CD4+ or CD8+ T cells, or bulk PBMC T cells (not recorded which). The CDR3 loop reads CSSRPGGNTDTQYF.